This T cell receptor (beta chain) was captured in a study of human T cells and chemical hapten exposure. This clonotype was detected ten times or more. Documented time point: pre-sensitization, week 0. Treatment given: therapeutic diphenylcyclopropenone sensitization with weekly scalp DPC. TCRdb ran MiXCR on the RACE reads and lists one entry per CDR3 protein. Among under 200,000 distinct CDR3 sequences listed, under 35% were seen once. The TCR sequence derives from a woman in her thirties with alopecia areata. Some clones in this sample may be carry-over from other donors' samples. Specimen: whole blood, collected in connection with sensitization to the hapten diphenylcyclopropenone (DPC).

CDR3 region: CASSQDFGSQWTEAFF. The CDR3 coding sequence is TGTGCCAGCAGCCAAGATTTCGGGAGCCAATGGACTGAAGCTTTCTTT. The chain joins TRBV14 to TRBJ1-1, with D unresolved. The CDR3 is 16 residues long. Germline lookup yields CDR1 SGHDN and CDR2 FVKESK. Trimming took off 0 bases at V and 5 bases at J, with 16 bases between the two ends. Drawing the rest from reference TRBV14 and TRBJ1-1, the complete variable domain is EAGVTQFPSHSVIEKGQTVTLRCDPISGHDNLYWYRRVMGKEIKFLLHFVKESKQDESGMPNNRFLAERTGGTYSTLKVQPAELEDSGVYFCASSQDFGSQWTEAFFGQGTRLTVV.